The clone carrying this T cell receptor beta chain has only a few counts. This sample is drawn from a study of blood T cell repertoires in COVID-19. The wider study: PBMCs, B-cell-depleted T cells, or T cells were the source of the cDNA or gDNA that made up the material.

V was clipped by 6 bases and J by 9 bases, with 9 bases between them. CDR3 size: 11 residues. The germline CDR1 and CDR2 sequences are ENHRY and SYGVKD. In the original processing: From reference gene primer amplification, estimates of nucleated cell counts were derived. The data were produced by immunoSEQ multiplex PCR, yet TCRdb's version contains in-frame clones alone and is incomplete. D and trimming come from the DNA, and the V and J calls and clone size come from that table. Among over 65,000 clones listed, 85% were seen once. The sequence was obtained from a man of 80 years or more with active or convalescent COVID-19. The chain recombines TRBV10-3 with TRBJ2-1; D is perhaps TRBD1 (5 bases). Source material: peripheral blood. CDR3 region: CAISQGSEQFF. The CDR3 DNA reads TGTGCCATCAGCCAGGGAAGTGAGCAGTTCTTC.